Listed here are 17 T cell receptor beta chains from one sample, sequenced in a study of CD8+ T cells in alopecia areata. Treatment here: oral pan-JAK inhibitor, 5-10 mg twice daily. Extraction and reverse transcription of RNA yielded cDNA as the sequencing template. Using immunoSEQ multiplex PCR, the repertoire was profiled, and TCRdb retains in-frame clones only, with some absent. The repertoire holds about 140,000 clones, with about 88% as singletons. The sample consisted of CD8+ T cells sorted from blood, taken at week 4, from a patient treated with tofacitinib. The receptors originated from a human donor with alopecia areata.

The chain links TRBV5-1 to TRBJ2-7; D tentatively reads TRBD1 or TRBD2 (6 bases each). The germline V gene encodes CDR1 SGHRS and CDR2 YFSETQ. The CDR3 totals 13 residues. The V end lost 0 bases, the J end lost 5 bases, and 9 bases lay between the germline ends. The CDR3 bases are TGCGCCAGCAGCTTGGAGGGGGGCAACGAGCAGTACTTC. Protein product: CASSLEGGNEQYF.

The J gene is TRBJ2-1, the V gene TRBV27; 13 bases fit TRBD2. The J segment lost 9 bases and the V segment lost 5 bases, leaving 7 bases of the junction unmatched. CDR3 length: 15 residues. The germline CDR1 and CDR2 sequences are MNHEY and SMNVEV (reference sequence). Written as DNA, the CDR3 is TGTGCCAGCAGTCTATTACTAGCGGGAGGGCCTGAGCAGTTCTTC. This translates into CASSLLLAGGPEQFF.

The V and J genes are TRBV6-6 and TRBJ2-7; the match to TRBD1 covers 9 bases. The germline V gene has CDR1 MNHNY and CDR2 SVGAGI (reference sequence). The CDR3 covers 12 residues. CDR3 amino acids: CTTTGGLNEQYF. The DNA of the CDR3 is TGTACTACCACAGGGGGCCTTAACGAGCAGTACTTC.

This clone is a singleton in its sample. The gene calls are TRBV19 and TRBJ2-7; 11 bases agree with TRBD1. Germline loops: CDR1 LNHDA, CDR2 SQIVND (reference sequence). The CDR3 has 13 amino acids. V dropped 3 bases and J dropped 6; count of bases not matched to a gene: 1. CDR3 loop: CASSIGTGGEQYF. The CDR3 nucleotides read TGTGCCAGTAGTATTGGGACAGGGGGCGAGCAGTACTTC.

This clone was seen only a few times. The rearrangement uses TRBV7-9 and TRBJ2-3, with 10 bases lining up with TRBD2. Germline CDR1 is SEHNR and CDR2 is FQNEAQ (reference sequence). The CDR3 sequence is 15 residues long. V trimming: 4 bases; J trimming: 2 bases; junction bases outside the gene matches: 3. The CDR3: CASSSGLAVTDTQYF. The CDR3 DNA reads as TGTGCCAGCAGCTCCGGACTAGCGGTCACAGATACGCAGTATTTT. Drawing the rest from reference TRBV7-9 and TRBJ2-3, the complete variable domain is DTGVSQNPRHKITKRGQNVTFRCDPISEHNRLYWYRQTLGQGPEFLTYFQNEAQLEKSRLLSDRFSAERPKGSFSTLEIQRTEQGDSAMYLCASSSGLAVTDTQYFGPGTRLTVL.

The V gene is TRBV5-1, the J gene TRBJ1-1, with a tentative D call TRBD1 (5 bases). The CDR3 has 15 amino acids. Germline V gene data show CDR1 as SGHRS and CDR2 as YFSETQ. The V end lost 1 base, the J end lost 5 bases, and 15 bases lay between the germline ends. The CDR3 nucleotides are TGCGCCAGCAGCTTGACGGGTCCAGGGAGTACTGAAGCTTTCTTT. Amino acid sequence: CASSLTGPGSTEAFF. The whole variable domain, filled in from reference TRBV5-1 and TRBJ1-1, reads KAGVTQTPRYLIKTRGQQVTLSCSPISGHRSVSWYQQTPGQGLQFLFEYFSETQRNKGNFPGRFSGRQFSNSRSEMNVSTLELGDSALYLCASSLTGPGSTEAFFGQGTRLTVV.

The chain has TRBV5-4 and TRBJ2-5, with D unresolved. The CDR3 consists of 12 residues. V was shortened by 5 bases and J by 5 bases, with 10 bases between the two germline ends. Germline-derived CDR1 and CDR2 are SGHNT and YYREEE (reference sequence). The CDR3 nucleotides read TGTGCCAGCAGAGGGATGGGGGAGACCCAGTACTTC. Encoded protein: CASRGMGETQYF.

This chain uses TRBV27 with TRBJ2-4; possible D gene TRBD1, 6 bases. This CDR3 has 16 residues. The germline V gene has CDR1 MNHEY and CDR2 SMNVEV (reference sequence). Trimming pared 5 bases from V and 2 bases from J, leaving 16 bases between. The CDR3 region is CASSPKTGVPKNIQYF. CDR3 DNA: TGTGCCAGCAGTCCAAAGACAGGTGTTCCCAAAAACATTCAGTACTTC.

This clone has only a few counts. This chain links TRBV7-2 with TRBJ2-1, with D unresolved. Germline V gene lookup returns CDR1 SGHTA and CDR2 FQGNSA. The CDR3 runs to 12 residues. V shed 6 bases and J shed 9 bases, with 12 bases lying between them. The CDR3 bases are TGTGCCAGCAGATTTTCGTACGGTGAGCAGTTCTTC. This translates into CASRFSYGEQFF.

This chain uses TRBV19 with TRBJ2-7; no reliable D call. Germline CDR1 reads LNHDA; CDR2 reads SQIVND (reference sequence). Trimming shortened V by 1 base and J by 2 bases, and 9 bases separated the two germline ends. The CDR3 extends over 14 amino acids. The CDR3 sequence: CASSIATLAYEQYF. CDR3 DNA sequence: TGTGCCAGTAGTATAGCGACACTTGCCTACGAGCAGTACTTC.

This clone was seen only once. The genes are TRBV5-6 and TRBJ2-4, with 7 bases identical to TRBD2. V was clipped by 0 bases and J by 8 bases; unmatched bases: 5. The germline V gene has CDR1 SGHDT and CDR2 YYEEEE. The CDR3 covers 14 residues. CDR3 amino acids: CASSLVGRKDIQYF. The DNA of the CDR3 is TGTGCCAGCAGCTTGGTCGGGAGGAAGGACATTCAGTACTTC.

This clone has just a few counts. The chain joins TRBV14 to TRBJ2-7; D may be TRBD1 (6 bases). Germline V gene lookup returns CDR1 SGHDN and CDR2 FVKESK. V dropped 0 bases and J dropped 3 bases, with 12 bases sitting between them. The CDR3 has 15 amino acids. The CDR3 DNA is TGTGCCAGCAGCCAAGATTGGACAGAGTTCTACGAGCAGTACTTC. It encodes CASSQDWTEFYEQYF.

The CDR3 sequence: CATSRDIGGEKLFF. CDR3 DNA sequence: TGTGCCACCAGCAGAGATATCGGTGGTGAAAAACTGTTTTTT. This chain uses TRBV15 with TRBJ1-4; no definite D call. V lost 0 bases and J lost 7, with 9 bases in between. In germline, CDR1 is LNHNV, CDR2 YYDKDF (reference sequence). CDR3 length: 14 residues.

The gene calls are TRBV7-6 and TRBJ2-5; no clear D gene. The CDR3 has 13 residues. Trimming cost V 5 bases and J 3 bases, with 10 bases left between them. Germline CDR1 is SGHVS and CDR2 is FNYEAQ. CDR3 in DNA: TGTGCCAGCAGCACTAACAGAAAAGAGACCCAGTACTTC. Protein: CASSTNRKETQYF.

V gene TRBV5-4 combines with J gene TRBJ2-5, with D unclear. This CDR3 is built from 11 residues. V was shortened by 5 bases and J by 2 bases, with 4 bases between the two germline ends. Germline V gives CDR1 SGHNT, CDR2 YYREEE (reference sequence). The CDR3 region has the DNA TGTGCCAGCAGTCTACAAGAGACCCAGTACTTC. Amino acids: CASSLQETQYF. The complete variable domain, with remaining parts taken from reference TRBV5-4 and TRBJ2-5, reads ETGVTQSPTHLIKTRGQQVTLRCSSQSGHNTVSWYQQALGQGPQFIFQYYREEENGRGNFPPRFSGLQFPNYSSELNVNALELDDSALYLCASSLQETQYFGPGTRLLVL.

This chain joins TRBV27 and TRBJ1-5; maybe TRBD1 (5 bases). With 4 bases removed from V and 6 bases from J, the gap between germline ends came to 13 bases. Per germline, CDR1 MNHEY and CDR2 SMNVEV (reference sequence). The CDR3 is 14 residues long. The DNA for the CDR3 is TGTGCCAGCAGTTCTGCAGGGAGTAGTCAGCCCCAGCATTTT. Protein sequence: CASSSAGSSQPQHF.

J is TRBJ2-5 and V is TRBV5-1, with 7 bases that match TRBD1. Losses at the gene ends were 4 bases for V and 1 base for J; bases not matched to a gene: 4. Germline CDR1 reads SGHRS; CDR2 reads YFSETQ. The CDR3 has 14 amino acids. The CDR3 nucleotides are TGCGCCAGCAGCCCCGGGGACAGCCAAGAGACCCAGTACTTC. Amino acid sequence: CASSPGDSQETQYF.